This T cell receptor beta chain emerged from a study of vaccination effects on CD4 cells after COVID-19. Study at large: Subjects were given two BNT162b2 or mRNA-1273 vaccine doses. Study-level findings and limits: Researchers report that only 1 of 255 vaccine-induced clones in healthy vaccinees cross-reacted with common cold coronaviruses.

Before sequencing took place, the ViraFEST assay used viral peptide pools to expand antigen-specific CD4+ T cells. Following culture for more than 9 days, CD4+ T cells were isolated. Among the vaccine recipients, none had a prior SARS-CoV-2 infection, and nucleocapsid antibodies were negative. Cultures had half their medium replaced with IL-2 medium on days 3 and 7. Here immunoSEQ multiplex PCR was the method, and the copy in TCRdb shows in-frame clones only, minus some. The profile covers around 25,000 clones, with 72% appearing a single time and about 10% taken by the ten largest. A remark on this clone: Its cognate antigen is unknown.

This clonotype was obtained from a human donor who received a COVID-19 vaccine. Source: CD4+ T cells from PBMCs cultured with SARS-CoV-2 spike peptides, taken before COVID-19 vaccination.

The CDR3 coding sequence is TGTGCCATCAAGACGGGAGTTTCCTACGAGCAGTACTTC. As protein: CAIKTGVSYEQYF. The chain uses TRBV10-3 and TRBJ2-7; a possible D gene is TRBD2 (6 bases). V was pared by 7 bases and J by 1 base, with 11 bases between. The germline CDR1 and CDR2 sequences are ENHRY and SYGVKD. The CDR3 is 13 amino acids.